One and the same sample provided the 10 T cell receptor beta chains below, sequenced in a study of blood T cell repertoires in COVID-19. Using immunoSEQ multiplex PCR, the repertoire was profiled, and TCRdb retains in-frame clones only, with some absent. The table shows roughly 150,000 clones, with roughly 89% occurring only once. Specimen: peripheral blood. The receptors derive from a woman between 70 and 85 years old with COVID-19, enrolled during active disease.

The chain recombines TRBV25-1 with TRBJ2-7; D possibly corresponds to TRBD2 (6 bases). Deletions cut 7 bases from V and 5 bases from J, with 9 bases between. In germline, CDR1 is MGHDK, CDR2 SYGVNS. The CDR3 covers 11 residues. The CDR3 spells CASMRGNEQYF. As DNA, the CDR3 is TGTGCCAGCATGCGGGGCAACGAGCAGTACTTC.

The chain has TRBV3-1 (or the pseudogene TRBV3-2) and TRBJ1-6, with 8 bases aligning to TRBD1. Trimming cost V 2 bases and J 9 bases; bases outside gene matches: 6. Germline-derived CDR1 and CDR2 are LGHDT and YNNKEL (reference sequence). The CDR3 loop spans 15 amino acids. The CDR3 bases are TGTGCCAGCAGCCAATACGGACAGGGTCCTTCACCCCTCCACTTT. This sequence encodes CASSQYGQGPSPLHF.

This rearrangement joins TRBV2 to TRBJ2-5; D call uncertain. The V gene lost 4 bases and the J gene lost 5 bases, with 11 bases spanning the gap. The length of the CDR3 is 13 residues. Germline loops: CDR1 SNHLY, CDR2 FYNNEI. In nucleotides, the CDR3 is TGTGCCAGCAGTGTCAGCGTGCTGGAGACCCAGTACTTC. Translation: CASSVSVLETQYF.

The V and J genes are TRBV10-3 and TRBJ1-2, with TRBD1 matching 8 bases. Germline loops: CDR1 ENHRY, CDR2 SYGVKD. V shed 4 bases, J shed 7 bases, and the junction held 11 bases outside the gene matches. This CDR3 has 15 amino acids. CDR3 sequence: CAISGTGQILSGYTF. CDR3 DNA: TGTGCCATCAGTGGGACAGGGCAGATTCTGAGTGGCTACACCTTC.

This rearrangement joins TRBV6-5 to TRBJ1-2; 9 bases line up with TRBD1. CDR1 is MNHEY, CDR2 SVGAGI, per germline. The V and J ends lost 3 bases and 6 bases, in that order; junction bases with no gene match: 5. This CDR3 has 14 residues. The CDR3 loop reads CASSYRTGVNGYTF. CDR3 bases: TGTGCCAGCAGTTATAGGACAGGGGTGAATGGCTACACCTTC.

The J gene is TRBJ1-4, the V gene TRBV19, with 9 positions matching TRBD1. CDR1 is LNHDA, CDR2 SQIVND, per germline (reference sequence). Trimming at V came to 9 bases and at J to 5 bases, leaving 4 bases not matched to a gene. The CDR3 has 13 amino acids. This chain's CDR3 is CASTGTGNEKLFF. The CDR3 bases are TGTGCCAGCACCGGGACAGGGAATGAAAAACTGTTTTTT.

The CDR3 DNA follows: TGTGCCAGCAGTGCCCCGGGACAGGGGGCGCGTGCTGAAGCTTTCTTT. Residues: CASSAPGQGARAEAFF. The chain employs TRBV6-1 and TRBJ1-1, with 12 bases fitting TRBD1. Per germline, CDR1 MNHNS and CDR2 SASEGT. Trimming took 4 bases from V and 6 from J; bases not matched to a gene: 9. This CDR3 spans 16 amino acids.

This chain joins TRBV29-1 and TRBJ1-2; TRBD1 aligns across 7 bases. CDR1 is SQVTM and CDR2 is ANQGSEA in the germline V gene. The V segment lost 4 bases and the J segment 0 bases; nucleotides outside the gene matches: 2. The length of the CDR3 is 13 residues. DNA for the CDR3: TGCAGCGTTGCCACAGGGGCTAACTATGGCTACACCTTC. It encodes CSVATGANYGYTF.

This rearrangement joins TRBV6-2 or TRBV6-3 to TRBJ2-7; TRBD1 aligns across 8 bases. Germline-derived CDR1 and CDR2 are MNHEY and SVGEGT. The trim removed 5 bases at V and 0 bases at J, leaving 9 bases unmatched. The length of the CDR3 is 16 residues. The CDR3, as DNA: TGTGCCAGCAGTAACCCCCGGACAGGGAACTCCTACGAGCAGTACTTC. Encoded protein: CASSNPRTGNSYEQYF.

This sequence joins TRBV2 and TRBJ1-5; a weak D match, TRBD1 (6 bases). The length of the CDR3 is 14 residues. V lost 6 bases and J lost 4, with 13 bases in between. Germline-derived CDR1 and CDR2 are SNHLY and FYNNEI. CDR3 sequence: CASRKRDTNQPQHF. CDR3 nucleotides: TGTGCCAGCAGAAAACGGGACACAAATCAGCCCCAGCATTTT.